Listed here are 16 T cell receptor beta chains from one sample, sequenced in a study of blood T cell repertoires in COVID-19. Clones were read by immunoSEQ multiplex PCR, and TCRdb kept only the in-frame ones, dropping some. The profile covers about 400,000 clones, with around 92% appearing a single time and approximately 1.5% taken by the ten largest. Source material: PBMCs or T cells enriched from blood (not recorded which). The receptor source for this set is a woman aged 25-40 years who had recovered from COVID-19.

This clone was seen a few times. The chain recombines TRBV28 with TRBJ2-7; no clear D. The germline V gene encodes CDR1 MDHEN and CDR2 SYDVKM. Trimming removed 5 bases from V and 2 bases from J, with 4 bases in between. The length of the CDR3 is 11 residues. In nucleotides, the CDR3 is TGTGCCAGCAGTGACACCTACGAGCAGTACTTC. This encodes CASSDTYEQYF.

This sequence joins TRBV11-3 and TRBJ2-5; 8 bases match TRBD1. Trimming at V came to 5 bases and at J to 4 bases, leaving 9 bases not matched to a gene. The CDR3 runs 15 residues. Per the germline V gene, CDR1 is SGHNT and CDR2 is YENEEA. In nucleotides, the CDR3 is TGTGCCAGCAGCCCCGGACAGGGAAGTGGAGAGACCCAGTACTTC. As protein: CASSPGQGSGETQYF.

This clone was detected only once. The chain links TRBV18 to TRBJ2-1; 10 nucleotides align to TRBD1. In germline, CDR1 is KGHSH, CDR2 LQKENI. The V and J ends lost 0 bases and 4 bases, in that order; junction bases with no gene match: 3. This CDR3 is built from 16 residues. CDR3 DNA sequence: TGTGCCAGCTCACCACCTTGGGACAGGGGTTACAATGAGCAGTTCTTC. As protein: CASSPPWDRGYNEQFF.

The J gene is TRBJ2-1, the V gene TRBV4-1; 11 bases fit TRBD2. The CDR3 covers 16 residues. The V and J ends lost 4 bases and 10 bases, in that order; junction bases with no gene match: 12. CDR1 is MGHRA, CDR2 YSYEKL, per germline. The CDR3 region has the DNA TGCGCCAGCAGCCGCATCATAGCGGGGGGGCCTTTGGAGCAGTTCTTC. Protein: CASSRIIAGGPLEQFF.

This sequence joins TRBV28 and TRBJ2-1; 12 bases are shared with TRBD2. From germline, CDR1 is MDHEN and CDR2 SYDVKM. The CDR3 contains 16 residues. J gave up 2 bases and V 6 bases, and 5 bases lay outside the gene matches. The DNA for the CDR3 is TGTGCCAGCAGCAAGACTAGCGGGAGCGCCTACAATGAGCAGTTCTTC. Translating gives CASSKTSGSAYNEQFF.

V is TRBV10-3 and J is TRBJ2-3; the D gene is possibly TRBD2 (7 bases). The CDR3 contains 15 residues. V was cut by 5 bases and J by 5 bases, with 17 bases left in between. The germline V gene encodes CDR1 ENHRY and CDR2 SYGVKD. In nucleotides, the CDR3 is TGTGCCATCAGTAACCGGGGGGCTTTGAAAGATACGCAGTATTTT. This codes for CAISNRGALKDTQYF.

The CDR3 here is CASSSLGGVDSPLHF. DNA of the CDR3: TGTGCCAGCAGTTCCCTCGGAGGGGTTGATTCACCCCTCCACTTT. The chain recombines TRBV27 with TRBJ1-6; possibly TRBD1 for D (5 bases). Germline CDR1 MNHEY, CDR2 SMNVEV (reference sequence). The length of the CDR3 is 15 residues. Deletions cut 4 bases from V and 8 bases from J, with 15 bases between.

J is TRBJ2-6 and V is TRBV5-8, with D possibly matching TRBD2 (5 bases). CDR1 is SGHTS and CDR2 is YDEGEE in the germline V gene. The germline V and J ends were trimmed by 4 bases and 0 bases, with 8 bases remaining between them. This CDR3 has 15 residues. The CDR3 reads CASSPGLSGANVLTF. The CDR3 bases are TGTGCCAGCAGCCCAGGACTCTCTGGGGCCAACGTCCTGACTTTC.

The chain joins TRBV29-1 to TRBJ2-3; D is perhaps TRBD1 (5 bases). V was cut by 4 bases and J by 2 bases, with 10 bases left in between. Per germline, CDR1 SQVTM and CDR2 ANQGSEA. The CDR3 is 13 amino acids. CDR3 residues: CSVVQAYTDTQYF. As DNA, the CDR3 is TGCAGCGTTGTACAGGCCTACACAGATACGCAGTATTTT.

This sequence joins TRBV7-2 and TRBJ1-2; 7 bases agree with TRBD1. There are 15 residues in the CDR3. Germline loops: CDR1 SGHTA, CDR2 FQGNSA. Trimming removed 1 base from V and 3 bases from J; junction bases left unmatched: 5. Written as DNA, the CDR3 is TGTGCCAGCAGCTTAGGTGGGACAGCTCACTATGGCTACACCTTC. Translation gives CASSLGGTAHYGYTF.

CDR3: CASSLEDRIYGYTF. CDR3 nucleotide sequence: TGTGCCAGCAGCTTAGAAGACAGGATCTATGGCTACACCTTC. The chain combines TRBV7-2 with TRBJ1-2, with D possibly TRBD1 on 6 matching bases. Trimming removed 1 base at V and 4 bases at J, with 10 bases between. From germline, CDR1 is SGHTA and CDR2 FQGNSA. The CDR3 contains 14 residues.

The CDR3 DNA follows: TGTGCCAGCAGCGTAGCGGGGGGGGCGCAAGGAAACACCATATATTTT. Protein sequence: CASSVAGGAQGNTIYF. This chain uses TRBV9 with TRBJ1-3, with a possible D match to TRBD1 (6 bases). The length of the CDR3 is 16 residues. Germline V CDR1 and CDR2: SGDLS, YYNGEE. Trimming pared 0 bases from V and 4 bases from J, leaving 14 bases between.

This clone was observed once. The CDR3 loop is CASSQVLTYEQYF. For the CDR3, the DNA is TGCGCCAGCAGCCAAGTTTTAACTTACGAGCAGTACTTC. This chain uses TRBV4-3 with TRBJ2-7; D ambiguous. Trimming removed 1 base from V and 4 bases from J, with 8 bases in between. The CDR3 length is 13 residues. The V gene's germline CDR1 is LGHNA and CDR2 YSLEER.

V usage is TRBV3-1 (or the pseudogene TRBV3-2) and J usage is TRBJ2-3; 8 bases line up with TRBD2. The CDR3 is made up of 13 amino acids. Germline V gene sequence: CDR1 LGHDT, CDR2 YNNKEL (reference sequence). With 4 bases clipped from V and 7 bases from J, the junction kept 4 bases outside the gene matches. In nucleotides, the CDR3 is TGTGCCAGCAGCCTGGCTAGCGGGTATACGCAGTATTTT. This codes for CASSLASGYTQYF.

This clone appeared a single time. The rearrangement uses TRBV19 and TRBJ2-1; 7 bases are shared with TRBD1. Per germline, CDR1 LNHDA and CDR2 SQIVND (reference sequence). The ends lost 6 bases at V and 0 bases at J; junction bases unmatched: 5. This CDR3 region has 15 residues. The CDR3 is CASSFDRASYNEQFF. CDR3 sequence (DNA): TGTGCCAGTAGCTTTGACAGGGCCTCCTACAATGAGCAGTTCTTC. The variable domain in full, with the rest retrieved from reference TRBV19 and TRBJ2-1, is DGGITQSPKYLFRKEGQNVTLSCEQNLNHDAMYWYRQDPGQGLRLIYYSQIVNDFQKGDIAEGYSVSREKKESFPLTVTSAQKNPTAFYLCASSFDRASYNEQFFGPGTRLTVL.

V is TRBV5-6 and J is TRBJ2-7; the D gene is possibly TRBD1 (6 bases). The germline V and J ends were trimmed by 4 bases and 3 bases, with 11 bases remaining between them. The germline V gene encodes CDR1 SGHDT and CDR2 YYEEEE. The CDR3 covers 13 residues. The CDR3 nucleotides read TGTGCCAGCAGCCGCGGACAGTACTACGAGCAGTACTTC. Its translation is CASSRGQYYEQYF.